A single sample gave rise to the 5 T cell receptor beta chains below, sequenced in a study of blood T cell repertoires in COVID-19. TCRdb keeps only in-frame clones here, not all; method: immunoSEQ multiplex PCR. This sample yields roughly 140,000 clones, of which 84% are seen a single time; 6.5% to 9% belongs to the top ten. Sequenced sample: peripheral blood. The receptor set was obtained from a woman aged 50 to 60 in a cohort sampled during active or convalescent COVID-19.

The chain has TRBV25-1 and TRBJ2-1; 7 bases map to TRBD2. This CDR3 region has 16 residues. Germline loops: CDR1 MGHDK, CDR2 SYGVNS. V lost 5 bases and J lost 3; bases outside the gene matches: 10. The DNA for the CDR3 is TGTGCCAGCAGTCCCCTAAAAGTAGCGGGCTACAATGAGCAGTTCTTC. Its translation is CASSPLKVAGYNEQFF.

CDR3 region: CATLDVGRFYEQYF. The CDR3 region has the DNA TGTGCCACCCTCGACGTGGGGCGCTTCTACGAGCAGTACTTC. The gene calls are TRBV10-3 and TRBJ2-7; TRBD1 might be the D (5 bases). Trimming shortened V by 10 bases and J by 3 bases, and 19 bases separated the two germline ends. This CDR3 region has 14 residues. Germline CDR1 is ENHRY and CDR2 is SYGVKD.

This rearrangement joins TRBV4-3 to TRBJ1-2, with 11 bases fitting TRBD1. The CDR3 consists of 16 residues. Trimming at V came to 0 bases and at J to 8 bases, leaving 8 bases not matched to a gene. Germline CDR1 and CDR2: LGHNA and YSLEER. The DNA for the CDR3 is TGCGCCAGCAGCCAAGATCCCGGACAGGGGGCCTTCGGCTACACCTTC. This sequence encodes CASSQDPGQGAFGYTF.

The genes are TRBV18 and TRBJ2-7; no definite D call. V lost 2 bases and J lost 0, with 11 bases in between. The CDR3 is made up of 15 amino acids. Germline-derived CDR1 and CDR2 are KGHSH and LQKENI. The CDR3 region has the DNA TGTGCCAGCTCACCAGTAGCTGCTCTCTCCTACGAGCAGTACTTC. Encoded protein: CASSPVAALSYEQYF. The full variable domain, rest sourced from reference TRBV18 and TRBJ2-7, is NAGVMQNPRHLVRRRGQEARLRCSPMKGHSHVYWYRQLPEEGLKFMVYLQKENIIDESGMPKERFSAEFPKEGPSILRIQQVVRGDSAAYFCASSPVAALSYEQYFGPGTRLTVT.

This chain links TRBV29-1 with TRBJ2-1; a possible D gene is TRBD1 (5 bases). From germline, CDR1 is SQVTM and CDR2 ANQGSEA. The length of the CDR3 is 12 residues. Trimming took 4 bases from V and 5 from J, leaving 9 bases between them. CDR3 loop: CSVGRVDNEQFF. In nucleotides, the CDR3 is TGCAGCGTTGGCAGGGTGGACAATGAGCAGTTCTTC.